Listed here are 21 T cell receptor beta chains from one sample, sequenced in a study of blood T cells in healthy people across ages. A second PCR of 7 to 11 cycles used a sample-barcoded 5' primer and a J-beta primer mix. TCRdb reanalysed the 5' RACE reads using MiXCR and keeps one entry per CDR3 protein. The table records about 1.5 million distinct CDR3 sequences, 42% of them present only once. Material for sequencing was blood. The receptors shown here come from a woman between 18 and 29 years old in good health.

CDR3 coding DNA: TGCGCCAGCAGCCCTCCCCGGTTGGGGGCTGAGGATTCACCCCTCCACTTT. This gives the protein CASSPPRLGAEDSPLHF. The V call is TRBV5-1, the J call TRBJ1-6; D is perhaps TRBD1 (6 bases). The CDR3 is 17 amino acids. The germline V and J ends were trimmed by 4 bases and 8 bases, with 22 bases remaining between them. Germline values: CDR1 SGHRS, CDR2 YFSETQ.

A few counts support this clonotype. The J gene is TRBJ2-5, the V gene TRBV19; 12 bases agree with TRBD2. Trimming removed 4 bases from V and 5 bases from J; junction bases left unmatched: 5. Germline assignment: CDR1 LNHDA and CDR2 SQIVND (reference sequence). The CDR3 sequence is 15 residues long. The CDR3 DNA follows: TGTGCCAGTAGTAAACTAGCGGGAGGTCAGGAGACCCAGTACTTC. It translates to CASSKLAGGQETQYF. Filled out from reference TRBV19 and TRBJ2-5, the complete variable domain reads DGGITQSPKYLFRKEGQNVTLSCEQNLNHDAMYWYRQDPGQGLRLIYYSQIVNDFQKGDIAEGYSVSREKKESFPLTVTSAQKNPTAFYLCASSKLAGGQETQYFGPGTRLLVL.

This clonotype was found a few times. The chain has TRBV5-1 and TRBJ1-6; D is unresolved. Germline V lookup: CDR1 SGHRS, CDR2 YFSETQ. This CDR3 contains 16 residues. V was pared by 6 bases and J by 7 bases, with 20 bases between. The CDR3 is CASIRTGTASNSPLHF. DNA of the CDR3: TGCGCCAGCATCCGGACGGGCACAGCCTCAAATTCACCCCTCCACTTT.

The V and J genes are TRBV20-1 and TRBJ2-7; D is uncertain. With 6 bases removed from V and 3 bases from J, the gap between germline ends came to 18 bases. CDR1 is DFQATT and CDR2 is SNEGSKA in the germline V gene (reference sequence). CDR3 length: 14 amino acids. CDR3 residues: CSAESGQERYEQYF. DNA for the CDR3: TGCAGTGCAGAGAGTGGGCAGGAGCGCTACGAGCAGTACTTC.

This clonotype was seen repeatedly, ten times or more. This sequence joins TRBV4-2 and TRBJ1-4; D is unclear. The length of the CDR3 is 13 residues. Germline V gene data show CDR1 as LGHNA and CDR2 as YNFKEQ. V was shortened by 4 bases and J by 4 bases, with 7 bases between the two germline ends. CDR3 amino acids: CASSPTDNEKLFF. CDR3 bases: TGTGCCAGCAGCCCAACAGATAATGAAAAACTGTTTTTT.

This clonotype showed up just a few times. V and J are TRBV11-2 and TRBJ2-3; weak D call: TRBD1 (7 bases). The CDR3 is 16 amino acids. V lost 3 bases, J lost 3 bases, and 16 bases lay in between. Germline V gives CDR1 SGHAT, CDR2 FQNNGV. CDR3 in amino acids: CASSFGGQILTDTQYF. In DNA form, the CDR3 reads TGTGCCAGCAGCTTCGGGGGACAGATCCTTACAGATACGCAGTATTTT.

This CDR3 is CASGLGGGATNEKLFF. The CDR3 region has the DNA TGTGCCAGCGGTCTCGGGGGCGGTGCAACTAATGAAAAACTGTTTTTT. V is TRBV7-9 and J is TRBJ1-4, with D possibly being TRBD1 (6 bases). The CDR3 contains 16 residues. Germline CDR1 reads SEHNR; CDR2 reads FQNEAQ (reference sequence). The V gene lost 8 bases and the J gene lost 0 bases, with 16 bases spanning the gap.

This clonotype has a handful of counts. The V and J genes are TRBV5-1 and TRBJ2-2; D is possibly TRBD2 (5 bases). Between the trimmed V and J ends, which lost 0 bases and 2 bases, there was a span of 8 bases. CDR1 SGHRS and CDR2 YFSETQ come from the germline V gene. The CDR3 has 15 residues. The DNA for the CDR3 is TGCGCCAGCAGCTTGGGAGGGAAAAACACCGGGGAGCTGTTTTTT. It is translated as CASSLGGKNTGELFF.

The chain employs TRBV11-2 and TRBJ2-1; D could derive from TRBD1 or TRBD2 (7 bases each). The CDR3 is 16 amino acids. Germline loops: CDR1 SGHAT, CDR2 FQNNGV. Trimming stripped 6 bases from V and 3 bases from J, with 18 bases between. CDR3 DNA: TGTGCCAGCAGAGGGGGCGGGAGTCTTTTCTACAATGAGCAGTTCTTC. This translates into CASRGGGSLFYNEQFF.

This clonotype was picked up a small number of times. The V gene is TRBV2, the J gene TRBJ2-1, with D unclear. Germline V lookup: CDR1 SNHLY, CDR2 FYNNEI. The CDR3 length is 14 residues. V was trimmed by 4 bases and J by 8 bases, leaving 15 bases between them. The CDR3 bases are TGTGCCAGCAGTGTTGCGGTACTCTGGGATGAGCAGTTCTTC. Its translation: CASSVAVLWDEQFF.

This clonotype was counted once. The J gene is TRBJ2-5, the V gene TRBV7-2; D tentatively reads TRBD1 or TRBD2 (5 bases each). The J call may be mistaken, given a closer DNA end match to TRBJ2-7. This CDR3 contains 16 residues. The germline gives CDR1 SGHTA, CDR2 FQGNSA. CDR3 coding DNA: TGTGCCAGCAGCTTAGGAGGGACGCTAACCTACTACGAGCAGTACTTC. This gives the protein CASSLGGTLTYYEQYF.

The CDR3 coding sequence is TGCAGCGGGGCCTTCGTCCAAAATGAGCAGTTCTTC. Encoded protein: CSGAFVQNEQFF. J is TRBJ2-1 and V is TRBV29-1; D uncertain. V was cut by 7 bases and J by 7 bases, with 14 bases left in between. This CDR3 is built from 12 residues. Germline V gives CDR1 SQVTM, CDR2 ANQGSEA.

The V gene is TRBV5-1, the J gene TRBJ2-1, with D uncertain. Trimming stripped 2 bases from V and 9 bases from J, with 9 bases between. Germline-derived CDR1 and CDR2 are SGHRS and YFSETQ. The CDR3 spans 12 residues. The CDR3 DNA follows: TGCGCCAGCAGCTTCTTAGAACTTGAGCAGTTCTTC. It translates to CASSFLELEQFF. The complete variable domain, with remaining parts taken from reference TRBV5-1 and TRBJ2-1, reads KAGVTQTPRYLIKTRGQQVTLSCSPISGHRSVSWYQQTPGQGLQFLFEYFSETQRNKGNFPGRFSGRQFSNSRSEMNVSTLELGDSALYLCASSFLELEQFFGPGTRLTVL.

The CDR3 is CASSLVAASGGSTDTQYF. The CDR3 DNA follows: TGCGCCAGCAGCTTGGTCGCGGCGAGCGGGGGTAGCACAGATACGCAGTATTTT. The rearrangement links TRBV5-1 to TRBJ2-3, with 8 bases that match TRBD2. Germline V gives CDR1 SGHRS, CDR2 YFSETQ. With V trimmed by 0 bases and J by 0 bases, 9 bases remained unmatched. The CDR3 loop spans 18 amino acids.

Of note for this clonotype: A far larger clone is a single base away, which makes a read error likely. The chain recombines TRBV7-9 with TRBJ2-1, with TRBD2 matching 11 bases. The CDR3 consists of 15 residues. The germline CDR1 and CDR2 sequences are SEHNR and FQNEAQ (reference sequence). The CDR3 region is CASSSGTSGYKEQFF. The CDR3 DNA reads TGTGCCAGCAGCTCCGGGACTAGCGGTTACAAGGAGCAGTTCTTC.

In this sample, this clonotype turned up a few times. The chain carries TRBV2 and TRBJ1-2, with D uncertain. V was trimmed by 3 bases and J by 4 bases, leaving 9 bases between them. The CDR3 covers 13 residues. CDR1 and CDR2 from the germline V gene are SNHLY and FYNNEI. The CDR3 loop reads CASSDNGVYGYTF. As DNA, the CDR3 is TGTGCCAGCAGTGATAACGGAGTCTATGGCTACACCTTC.

The chain employs TRBV5-1 and TRBJ2-1; TRBD1 matches at 8 bases. The CDR3 is 15 residues long. J gave up 12 bases and V 4 bases, and 15 bases lay outside the gene matches. The germline gives CDR1 SGHRS, CDR2 YFSETQ. CDR3 bases: TGCGCCAGCAGCACAACCCAGGGGACAGGCCAGGGGCAGTTCTTC. As protein: CASSTTQGTGQGQFF.

The CDR3 loop is CASSWTERAYEQYF. In nucleotides, the CDR3 is TGTGCCAGCAGCTGGACAGAGCGGGCCTACGAGCAGTACTTC. The chain is built from TRBV27 and TRBJ2-7; D possibly uses TRBD1 or TRBD2 (6 bases each). The germline V gene has CDR1 MNHEY and CDR2 SMNVEV (reference sequence). The V and J ends lost 6 bases and 2 bases respectively, with 14 bases between them. This CDR3 is built from 14 residues.

This clonotype has just one count. This chain connects TRBV7-2 to TRBJ2-7; D gene ambiguous. CDR3 size: 14 residues. Germline assignment: CDR1 SGHTA and CDR2 FQGNSA. Trimming left V 6 bases short and J 3 bases short, with 15 bases between. The CDR3 DNA reads TGTGCCAGCAGTGACCCACCGCAGAACTACGAGCAGTACTTC. Protein sequence: CASSDPPQNYEQYF. The full variable domain, rest sourced from reference TRBV7-2 and TRBJ2-7, is GAGVSQSPSNKVTEKGKDVELRCDPISGHTALYWYRQSLGQGLEFLIYFQGNSAPDKSGLPSDRFSAERTGGSVSTLTIQRTQQEDSAVYLCASSDPPQNYEQYFGPGTRLTVT.

Written as DNA, the CDR3 is TGTGCCAGCAGTGAGGCAGGGAGGCCCTACGAGCAGTACTTC. This sequence encodes CASSEAGRPYEQYF. V is TRBV2 and J is TRBJ2-7; a weak D match, TRBD2 (6 bases). CDR1 is SNHLY and CDR2 is FYNNEI in the germline V gene. This CDR3 comprises 14 residues. V was pared by 3 bases and J by 2 bases, with 11 bases between.

The chain combines TRBV3-1 with TRBJ2-2, with 7 bases that match TRBD1. The V segment lost 4 bases and the J segment 7 bases; nucleotides outside the gene matches: 6. Germline V lookup: CDR1 LGHDT, CDR2 YNNKEL (reference sequence). The CDR3 contains 14 residues. In DNA form, the CDR3 reads TGTGCCAGCAGCCTAACCCAGGGGGACGGGGAGCTGTTTTTT. This gives the protein CASSLTQGDGELFF. Drawing the rest from reference TRBV3-1 and TRBJ2-2, the complete variable domain is DTAVSQTPKYLVTQMGNDKSIKCEQNLGHDTMYWYKQDSKKFLKIMFSYNNKELIINETVPNRFSPKSPDKAHLNLHINSLELGDSAVYFCASSLTQGDGELFFGEGSRLTVL.